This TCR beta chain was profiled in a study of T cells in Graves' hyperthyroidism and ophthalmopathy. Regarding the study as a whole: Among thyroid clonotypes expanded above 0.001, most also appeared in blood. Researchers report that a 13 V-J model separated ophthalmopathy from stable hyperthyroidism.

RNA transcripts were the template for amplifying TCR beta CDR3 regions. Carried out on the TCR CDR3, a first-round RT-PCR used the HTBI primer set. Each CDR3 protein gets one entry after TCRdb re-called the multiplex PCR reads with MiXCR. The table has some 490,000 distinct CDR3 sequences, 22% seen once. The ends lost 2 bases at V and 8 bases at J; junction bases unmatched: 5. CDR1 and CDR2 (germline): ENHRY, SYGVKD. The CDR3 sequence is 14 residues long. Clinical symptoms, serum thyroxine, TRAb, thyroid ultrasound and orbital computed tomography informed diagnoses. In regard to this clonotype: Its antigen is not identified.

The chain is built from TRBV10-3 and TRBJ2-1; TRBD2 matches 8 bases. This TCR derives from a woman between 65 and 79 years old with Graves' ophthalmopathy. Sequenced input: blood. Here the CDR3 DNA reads TGTGCCATCAGTGAGCAGGCGGGGGGTGATGAGCAGTTCTTC. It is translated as CAISEQAGGDEQFF.